These T cell receptor beta chains were read from a single sample in a study of shared clonotypes between healthy human individuals. Repertoires were generated with immunoSEQ multiplex PCR, while TCRdb's copy carries only in-frame clones and drops some. The sample contains over a million clones, roughly 96% of which appear only once. Sequencing was done on a sample of naive CD4+ T cells sorted from blood. The receptors derive from a young man in good health. Both conserved end residues are part of each CDR3.

CDR3 length: 15
V gene: TRBV11-1
J gene: TRBJ1-1
CDR3 protein: CASSGMDRGDTEAFF

CDR3 length: 13
V gene: TRBV6-1
J gene: TRBJ2-3
CDR3 protein: CASSEAGETTQYF

CDR3 length: 13
V gene: TRBV30
J gene: TRBJ1-5
CDR3 protein: CAWSSPGNQPQHF

CDR3 length: 12
V gene: TRBV7-8
J gene: TRBJ2-3
CDR3 protein: CASSPYTNTQYF

CDR3 length: 17
V gene: TRBV30
J gene: TRBJ2-4
CDR3 protein: CAWSESGLAGLRGVQYF

CDR3 length: 17
V gene: TRBV28
J gene: TRBJ2-3
CDR3 protein: CASRTMAGLAGRDTQYF

CDR3 length: 19
V gene: TRBV27
J gene: TRBJ2-7
CDR3 protein: CASSPTPTTSRKSSYEQYF

CDR3 length: 14
V gene: TRBV18
J gene: TRBJ2-7
CDR3 protein: CASSPLAGEGEQYF

CDR3 length: 16
V gene: TRBV5-5
J gene: TRBJ1-5
CDR3 protein: CASSPAGLRLDQPQHF

CDR3 length: 13
V gene: TRBV27
J gene: TRBJ1-2
CDR3 protein: CASSPSGLYGYTF

CDR3 length: 14
V gene: TRBV28
J gene: TRBJ1-1
CDR3 protein: CASSIQGSNTEAFF

CDR3 length: 14
V gene: TRBV7-2
J gene: TRBJ1-3
CDR3 protein: CASSFPRAGNTIYF

CDR3 length: 16
V gene: TRBV21-1
J gene: TRBJ2-1
CDR3 protein: CASSKEWTGGDNEQFF

CDR3 length: 13
V gene: TRBV27
J gene: TRBJ1-1
CDR3 protein: CASRRDREEEAFF

CDR3 length: 15
V gene: TRBV5-1
J gene: TRBJ1-1
CDR3 protein: CASSLGQPGATEAFF

CDR3 length: 12
V gene: TRBV7-9
J gene: TRBJ2-7
CDR3 protein: CASSRSTPEQYF

CDR3 length: 15
V gene: TRBV5-5
J gene: TRBJ2-1
CDR3 protein: CASSLVADSYNEQFF

CDR3 length: 13
V gene: TRBV6-1
J gene: TRBJ2-7
CDR3 protein: CATRNGKVYEQYF

CDR3 length: 17
V gene: TRBV15
J gene: TRBJ2-1
CDR3 protein: CATSRDSRVAGYNEQFF

CDR3 length: 18
V gene: TRBV7-3
J gene: TRBJ2-2
CDR3 protein: CASSLRTSGSRGAGELFF

CDR3 length: 13
V gene: TRBV18
J gene: TRBJ2-3
CDR3 protein: CASSPSPEITQYF

CDR3 length: 17
V gene: TRBV18
J gene: TRBJ2-3
CDR3 protein: CASSPVELALAPDTQYF

CDR3 length: 13
V gene: TRBV9
J gene: TRBJ1-5
CDR3 protein: CASSEGQNQPQHF

CDR3 length: 16
V gene: TRBV4-1
J gene: TRBJ2-4
CDR3 protein: CASSQERTVAKNIQYF

CDR3 length: 16
V gene: TRBV27
J gene: TRBJ2-2
CDR3 protein: CASTGLAGKGTGELFF

CDR3 length: 16
V gene: TRBV18
J gene: TRBJ2-1
CDR3 protein: CASSPSLAGDGNEQFF